The next 14 T cell receptor beta chains were all read from a single sample in a study of spatial heterogeneity in lung cancer. TCRdb re-called the 5' RACE reads with MiXCR, one entry per CDR3 protein. The sample consists of 20,000 to 25,000 distinct CDR3 sequences, roughly 4.2% of them appearing once. The sample's time point: sample taken at primary tumor resection. Source: PBMCs, taken at surgery. These TCRs come from a male donor with early-stage non-small cell lung cancer.

By share, this clonotype counts as medium-sized. The chain joins TRBV12-3 or TRBV12-4 to TRBJ2-6; a possible D gene is TRBD1 (7 bases). Trimming shortened V by 5 bases and J by 4 bases, and 18 bases separated the two germline ends. The CDR3 is 17 amino acids. The CDR3 DNA reads as TGTGCCAGCAGTCTGCGGGACAGAGATAAAGGGGCCAACGTCCTGACTTTC. Translating gives CASSLRDRDKGANVLTF.

This clonotype was counted many times. CDR3: CASSWGWGRENTGELFF. The CDR3 region has the DNA TGTGCCAGCAGTTGGGGATGGGGAAGGGAGAACACCGGGGAGCTGTTTTTT. This chain links TRBV6-2 or TRBV6-3 with TRBJ2-2; D gene uncertain. The CDR3 has 17 amino acids. V shed 4 bases and J shed 1 base, with 16 bases lying between them. Germline V gene lookup returns CDR1 MNHEY and CDR2 SVGEGT.

This clonotype was observed many times. V gene TRBV28 combines with J gene TRBJ2-5, with D perhaps being TRBD1 or TRBD2 (5 bases each). Germline V CDR1 and CDR2: MDHEN, SYDVKM. V gave up 7 bases and J gave up 4 bases, with 10 bases separating them. The CDR3 contains 12 residues. The CDR3 DNA reads as TGTGCCAGCAATACTGGGGGAGAGACCCAGTACTTC. This sequence encodes CASNTGGETQYF.

This clonotype was detected many times. The rearrangement links TRBV20-1 to TRBJ2-7; the match to TRBD2 covers 8 bases. Germline loops: CDR1 DFQATT, CDR2 SNEGSKA (reference sequence). CDR3 size: 12 residues. The V and J ends lost 1 base and 7 bases, in that order; junction bases with no gene match: 3. The CDR3 region is CSARGRGGEQYF. As DNA, the CDR3 is TGCAGTGCTAGAGGTCGGGGGGGAGAGCAGTACTTC.

This clonotype ranks as medium-sized. The chain employs TRBV28 and TRBJ1-5; D not certain. The ends were cut back, 5 bases at V and 5 bases at J, with 7 bases in the middle. There are 12 residues in the CDR3. Germline loops: CDR1 MDHEN, CDR2 SYDVKM. The CDR3 region is CASSPRHQPQHF. In DNA, the CDR3 is TGTGCCAGCAGTCCAAGGCATCAGCCCCAGCATTTT. The full variable domain, in which reference TRBV28 and TRBJ1-5 provide the parts outside the CDR3, is DVKVTQSSRYLVKRTGEKVFLECVQDMDHENMFWYRQDPGLGLRLIYFSYDVKMKEKGDIPEGYSVSREKKERFSLILESASTNQTSMYLCASSPRHQPQHFGDGTRLSIL.

This clonotype was detected ten times or more. The rearrangement uses TRBV12-3 or TRBV12-4 and TRBJ2-2, with TRBD2 matching over 9 bases. This CDR3 is 16 amino acids long. The V gene end was trimmed by 5 bases and the J gene end by 5 bases; junction bases not matched to a gene: 9. CDR3 DNA: TGTGCCAGCAGTCCCATTACAGCGGGAGGTACCGGGGAGCTGTTTTTT. Amino acids: CASSPITAGGTGELFF.

This clonotype was seen a few times. The junction differs from germline at one of its ends, possibly a read error. The gene calls are TRBV7-9 and TRBJ2-5; 9 bases match TRBD2. Germline lookup yields CDR1 SEHNR and CDR2 FQNEAQ (reference sequence). There are 17 residues in the CDR3. Here the CDR3 DNA reads TGTGCCAGCAGCCCCTCTCCTCTAGCGGGGCCCCAAAAGACCCAGTACTTC. Translation: CASSPSPLAGPQKTQYF.

This clonotype occurred many times. The chain uses TRBV12-3 or TRBV12-4 and TRBJ2-7, with D possibly being TRBD1 (5 bases). This CDR3 region has 13 residues. The germline V and J ends were trimmed by 1 base and 2 bases, with 6 bases remaining between them. In DNA form, the CDR3 reads TGTGCCAGCAGTTTAGGCAGGGCCTACGAGCAGTACTTC. Protein: CASSLGRAYEQYF.

The chain couples TRBV7-9 to TRBJ2-7, with 9 nucleotides matching TRBD1. The CDR3 runs 13 residues. Trimming removed 5 bases from V and 3 bases from J; junction bases left unmatched: 2. CDR1 and CDR2 from the germline V gene are SEHNR and FQNEAQ (reference sequence). The DNA for the CDR3 is TGTGCCAGCAGCAAGGGACAGGGCTACGAGCAGTACTTC. It codes for CASSKGQGYEQYF.

This chain links TRBV20-1 with TRBJ2-7, with 7 nucleotides matching TRBD1. The germline CDR1 and CDR2 sequences are DFQATT and SNEGSKA (reference sequence). The V segment lost 6 bases and the J segment 1 base; nucleotides outside the gene matches: 15. This CDR3 comprises 16 residues. CDR3 loop: CSAYPLTGVNSYEQYF. For the CDR3, the DNA is TGCAGTGCCTACCCCCTTACAGGGGTGAATTCCTACGAGCAGTACTTC.

This clonotype was counted between two and nine times. This chain joins TRBV7-6 and TRBJ1-3; 10 bases align to TRBD1. This CDR3 is 15 amino acids long. Germline CDR1 SGHVS, CDR2 FNYEAQ. With 4 bases clipped from V and 6 bases from J, the junction kept 6 bases outside the gene matches. CDR3 region: CASSYGQGEENTIYF. The CDR3 coding sequence is TGTGCCAGCAGCTATGGACAGGGGGAAGAAAACACCATATATTTT.

This clonotype occurred many times. The chain links TRBV5-4 to TRBJ2-5; D ambiguous. Trimming stripped 4 bases from V and 7 bases from J, with 14 bases between. Germline V CDR1 and CDR2: SGHNT, YYREEE (reference sequence). CDR3 size: 13 residues. CDR3 residues: CASSRDSDGTQYF. CDR3 in DNA: TGTGCCAGCAGCCGCGACTCGGACGGGACCCAGTACTTC.

This clonotype appeared a few times. The rearrangement links TRBV7-3 to TRBJ2-3, with D maybe TRBD1 (6 bases). The CDR3 is 16 amino acids. The germline V and J ends were trimmed by 2 bases and 10 bases, with 22 bases remaining between them. Germline V gene lookup returns CDR1 SGHTA and CDR2 FQGTGA. The CDR3 is CASSLSRTDGTSAQYF. DNA for the CDR3: TGTGCCAGCAGCTTATCACGGACAGATGGGACCTCTGCGCAGTATTTT.

This chain joins TRBV7-2 and TRBJ2-5; 11 nucleotides line up with TRBD2. Germline CDR1 and CDR2: SGHTA and FQGNSA. V lost 3 bases and J lost 2; bases outside the gene matches: 5. The CDR3 loop spans 16 amino acids. CDR3 protein: CASSFVAGGPQETQYF. CDR3 DNA: TGTGCCAGCAGCTTTGTAGCGGGAGGGCCGCAAGAGACCCAGTACTTC.